The 19 T cell receptor beta chains given below trace back to one sample, sequenced in a study of identical twins (dated by TCRdb to the mid-2010s). Library generation was performed with 5' RACE. Instrument used: Illumina HiSeq 2000. Using fastp at Q25 and MiXCR, TCRdb reprocessed the public reads and kept productive beta chains. For every CDR3 protein sequence, its rows merge into one entry that carries the most common genes and DNA. Here the sample has around 230,000 distinct CDR3 sequences; 6.5% occur a single time. The ten largest make up roughly 15% of the sample. These data were likewise used in another study, on T cells expressing NK-cell markers.

Sequenced sample: CD8+ T cells sorted from blood. Receptor source: a woman under 30 in good health.

The V and J genes are TRBV7-2 and TRBJ2-7, with D uncertain. The V gene's germline CDR1 is SGHTA and CDR2 FQGNSA. V was shortened by 6 bases and J by 1 base, with 16 bases between the two germline ends. The CDR3 extends over 15 amino acids. The CDR3 loop is CASRLALVPSYEQYF. The CDR3 DNA reads as TGTGCCAGCAGACTTGCTCTCGTCCCATCCTACGAGCAGTACTTC.

The CDR3 reads CSASRRDGRGYEQYF. The CDR3 DNA is TGCAGTGCTAGTAGAAGGGACGGGAGAGGGTACGAGCAGTACTTC. This chain uses TRBV20-1 with TRBJ2-7; weak D call: TRBD2 (6 bases). The CDR3 is 15 amino acids. Looked up from germline, CDR1 is DFQATT and CDR2 is SNEGSKA (reference sequence). V was trimmed by 3 bases and J by 4 bases, leaving 19 bases between them.

The chain joins TRBV2 to TRBJ2-1; no clear D gene. Per germline, CDR1 SNHLY and CDR2 FYNNEI. This CDR3 spans 14 amino acids. V was cut by 11 bases and J by 2 bases, with 16 bases left in between. The DNA for the CDR3 is TGTGCCGGGCTTACGCGCAACACCTACAATGAGCAGTTCTTC. Translated, it gives CAGLTRNTYNEQFF.

This clonotype was detected ten times or more. The V and J genes are TRBV5-1 and TRBJ2-7; 7 bases fit TRBD1. The V and J ends lost 4 bases and 9 bases, in that order; junction bases with no gene match: 4. This CDR3 is built from 11 residues. Germline assignment: CDR1 SGHRS and CDR2 YFSETQ. The CDR3 bases are TGCGCCAGCAGCCATACAGGGGCGCAGTACTTC. This gives the protein CASSHTGAQYF.

The V call is TRBV15, the J call TRBJ2-2; a possible D gene is TRBD1 (6 bases). Germline values: CDR1 LNHNV, CDR2 YYDKDF (reference sequence). This CDR3 has 15 amino acids. Deletions cut 5 bases from V and 6 bases from J, with 16 bases between. CDR3 DNA sequence: TGTGCCACCAGCGTCTTACAGGGTTTCGCCGGGGAGCTGTTTTTT. It specifies CATSVLQGFAGELFF.

In its sample, this clonotype was seen a few times. The chain employs TRBV7-8 and TRBJ2-5; perhaps TRBD1 as D (6 bases). V lost 1 base to trimming and J lost 1 base, with 25 bases between them. The germline V gene encodes CDR1 SGHVS and CDR2 FQNEAQ. There are 20 residues in the CDR3. The DNA for the CDR3 is TGTGCCAGCAGCTTAGGTTCGGGGTCGACAGGCGAAAGGTCCCAAGAGACCCAGTACTTC. Translation: CASSLGSGSTGERSQETQYF.

This clonotype occurred a few times. The chain employs TRBV19 and TRBJ2-1; 7 bases are a match to TRBD2. The CDR3 is 17 residues long. The V segment lost 5 bases and the J segment 0 bases; nucleotides outside the gene matches: 10. Germline V CDR1 and CDR2: LNHDA, SQIVND (reference sequence). CDR3 sequence: CASSAGETSSSYNEQFF. CDR3 nucleotides: TGTGCCAGTAGTGCAGGCGAGACTAGCAGCTCCTACAATGAGCAGTTCTTC.

The rearrangement uses TRBV9 and TRBJ2-7; D may be TRBD2 (6 bases). The CDR3 contains 15 residues. Deletions cut 4 bases from V and 4 bases from J, with 18 bases between. Germline V gene sequence: CDR1 SGDLS, CDR2 YYNGEE. The CDR3 loop reads CASSPGVGGKYEQYF. CDR3 in DNA: TGTGCCAGCAGCCCCGGGGTGGGAGGAAAATACGAGCAGTACTTC.

V and J are TRBV25-1 and TRBJ1-5; 7 bases align to TRBD1. V lost 1 base and J lost 15; bases outside the gene matches: 6. Per germline, CDR1 MGHDK and CDR2 SYGVNS. The CDR3 runs 12 residues. The CDR3 DNA reads as TGTGCCAGCAGTGAATTCGGGACAGCCCTGCATTTT. Its translation: CASSEFGTALHF.

This clonotype has ten or more counts. The rearrangement uses TRBV4-1 and TRBJ2-2, with no clear D. The V and J ends lost 6 bases and 1 base respectively, with 6 bases between them. The length of the CDR3 is 13 residues. Germline CDR1 MGHRA, CDR2 YSYEKL. The CDR3 bases are TGCGCCAGCAGAGCAGAGAACACCGGGGAGCTGTTTTTT. Amino acid sequence: CASRAENTGELFF.

The sample holds many counts of this clonotype. The rearrangement joins TRBV7-9 to TRBJ2-1; D is unclear. There are 12 residues in the CDR3. Germline lookup yields CDR1 SEHNR and CDR2 FQNEAQ (reference sequence). Trimming cost V 1 base and J 8 bases, with 6 bases left between them. The CDR3 sequence: CASSLVADEQFF. The CDR3, as DNA: TGTGCCAGCAGCTTAGTGGCGGATGAGCAGTTCTTC.

The rearrangement uses TRBV19 and TRBJ2-1; TRBD2 agrees at 11 bases. The ends lost 10 bases at V and 2 bases at J; junction bases unmatched: 10. The length of the CDR3 is 16 residues. Germline CDR1 and CDR2: LNHDA and SQIVND (reference sequence). CDR3 bases: TGTGCCACTCAGAAACTAGCGGGAGTCCCCTACAATGAGCAGTTCTTC. Protein product: CATQKLAGVPYNEQFF. Based on the CDR3 plus reference TRBV19 and TRBJ2-1, the full variable domain is DGGITQSPKYLFRKEGQNVTLSCEQNLNHDAMYWYRQDPGQGLRLIYYSQIVNDFQKGDIAEGYSVSREKKESFPLTVTSAQKNPTAFYLCATQKLAGVPYNEQFFGPGTRLTVL.

The V and J genes are TRBV6-5 and TRBJ2-7; TRBD2 is a possible D gene (5 bases). Germline lookup yields CDR1 MNHEY and CDR2 SVGAGI. The CDR3 runs 16 residues. V lost 0 bases and J lost 9, with 21 bases in between. Here the CDR3 DNA reads TGTGCCAGCAGTTACTCGAGGGCCAGGTCATTCCACTGGCAGTACTTC. Protein product: CASSYSRARSFHWQYF.

This clonotype was detected only once. The rearrangement links TRBV5-5 to TRBJ2-7; 10 bases line up with TRBD2. Germline CDR1 is SGHKS and CDR2 is YYEKEE (reference sequence). V lost 5 bases to trimming and J lost 3 bases; unmatched junction nucleotides: 14. This CDR3 is built from 17 residues. The CDR3 bases are TGTGCCAGCAGACCTGATCCTTCTGCTAGCGGGAGCTACGAGCAGTACTTC. It encodes CASRPDPSASGSYEQYF.

The gene calls are TRBV9 and TRBJ2-5, with TRBD1 identical over 8 bases. The CDR3 has 13 residues. Germline CDR1 reads SGDLS; CDR2 reads YYNGEE. V trimming: 2 bases; J trimming: 5 bases; junction bases outside the gene matches: 2. The CDR3 DNA reads TGTGCCAGCAGCGTGCGGACAGGGGAGACCCAGTACTTC. This codes for CASSVRTGETQYF.

This clonotype occurred a few times. This chain links TRBV6-5 with TRBJ1-2; the match to TRBD1 covers 7 bases. Germline lookup yields CDR1 MNHEY and CDR2 SVGAGI. The CDR3 consists of 15 residues. The V and J ends lost 0 bases and 4 bases, in that order; junction bases with no gene match: 5. The DNA for the CDR3 is TGTGCCAGCAGTTACTCGAAGGGGGCAACCTATGGCTACACCTTC. This gives the protein CASSYSKGATYGYTF.

The J gene is TRBJ2-5, the V gene TRBV20-1, with TRBD2 matching 13 bases. The junction had 9 bases not matched to a gene; V was cut back by 5 bases and J by 3 bases. Germline loops: CDR1 DFQATT, CDR2 SNEGSKA (reference sequence). The CDR3 loop spans 16 amino acids. The CDR3 sequence: CSASLSLAGGKETQYF. CDR3 sequence (DNA): TGCAGTGCTTCGCTTTCACTAGCGGGGGGGAAAGAGACCCAGTACTTC.

This chain connects TRBV5-5 to TRBJ2-6, with D unclear. Germline CDR1 is SGHKS and CDR2 is YYEKEE (reference sequence). CDR3 size: 15 residues. V was trimmed by 4 bases and J by 2 bases, leaving 10 bases between them. The CDR3 DNA reads TGTGCCAGCAGCGGTGACCCAGCTGGGGCCAACGTCCTGACTTTC. Translated: CASSGDPAGANVLTF. Full variable domain (rest looked up from reference TRBV5-5 and TRBJ2-6): DAGVTQSPTHLIKTRGQQVTLRCSPISGHKSVSWYQQVLGQGPQFIFQYYEKEERGRGNFPDRFSARQFPNYSSELNVNALLLGDSALYLCASSGDPAGANVLTFGAGSRLTVL.

Remarks on this clonotype: The germline gene is not matched at one end of the junction; a read error may be the cause. J is TRBJ1-2 and V is TRBV29-1; D remains ambiguous. Germline CDR1 and CDR2: SQVTM and ANQGSEA. The CDR3 is 9 residues long. In DNA, the CDR3 is TGCAGCGTCAATACCGGGTCCAACTTC. Its translation: CSVNTGSNF.